This entry features one T cell receptor (beta chain) sequence. Its antigen is currently unknown. CDR1 and CDR2 from the germline V gene are MGHRA and YSYEKL. CDR3 size: 18 residues. Trimming took off 4 bases at V and 0 bases at J, with 19 bases between the two ends. The authors built TCR beta libraries using iRepertoire HTBI primers and Arm-PCR of CDR3 regions. TCRdb fed the multiplex PCR reads into MiXCR, producing one record per CDR3 protein. The sample has about 560,000 distinct CDR3 sequences, about 16% seen once; the top ten hold about 11%. This sample stems from a study of regulatory T cells in long-lasting Graves disease. Overall study findings and caveats: Persistent disease showed a preference for TRBV28, TRBJ1-2 and TRBJ2-5. The persistent group shared 2,741 public clonotypes, more than the approximately 970 shared by new patients.

Time point denoted: newly diagnosed GD, antithyroid drugs for less than 3 months. With RNA extracted from PBMCs as input, the TCR library was made. This sample also belongs to another study, concerning T cells in Graves' hyperthyroidism and ophthalmopathy. That paper notes: The definition of stable Graves' hyperthyroidism was no ophthalmopathy progression within 18 months.

This clonotype originated in a man aged 18 to 29 with Graves disease. The chain carries TRBV4-1 and TRBJ1-3; perhaps TRBD1 as D (6 bases). The sequencing here drew on peripheral blood mononuclear cells (PBMCs), taken at new diagnosis, from a patient treated with antithyroid drugs. As DNA, the CDR3 is TGCGCCAGCAGCCTACCGAAAAGGACAGCCGCCTCTGGAAACACCATATATTTT. Translating gives CASSLPKRTAASGNTIYF.